A single sample is the source of the 19 T cell receptor beta chains below, sequenced in a study of T cell responses to AZD1222 COVID-19 vaccine. Using immunoSEQ multiplex PCR, the repertoire was profiled, and TCRdb retains in-frame clones only, with some absent. This sample carries some 150,000 clones, about 86% of them seen once, and the ten largest clones take 5.1%. The input for sequencing was peripheral blood, taken 28 days after the second AZD1222 dose. Source of these receptors: an adult who received the AZD1222 COVID-19 vaccine.

This clone was observed a few times. V gene TRBV10-2 combines with J gene TRBJ2-2; D call uncertain. CDR3 length: 15 residues. Trimming removed 10 bases at V and 4 bases at J, with 19 bases between. Germline V gene data show CDR1 as WSHSY and CDR2 as SAAADI. In nucleotides, the CDR3 is TGCGCCACCGTAAGGGTGAGCCCGAGCACCGGGGAGCTGTTTTTT. As protein: CATVRVSPSTGELFF.

With respect to this clone: One end of the junction varies from germline; a read error may be responsible. CDR3 loop: CASREGLARAEEQYF. CDR3 coding DNA: TGTGCCAGCAGGGAAGGACTAGCGAGAGCGGAAGAGCAGTACTTC. The chain has TRBV2 and TRBJ2-7; TRBD2 matches 9 bases. The CDR3 sequence is 15 residues long. Looked up from germline, CDR1 is SNHLY and CDR2 is FYNNEI.

The chain has TRBV21-1 and TRBJ2-7; no check of the table's D call, TRBD1, against the DNA was made. TRBV21-1 is flagged as a pseudogene. The CDR3 contains 11 residues. The CDR3 loop reads CASSKGGAPSF. For the CDR3, the DNA is TGTGCCAGCAGCAAAGGTGGGGCCCCGAGCTTC.

The chain employs TRBV11-3 and TRBJ2-5, with TRBD1 matching over 9 bases. CDR3 length: 15 amino acids. V gave up 4 bases and J gave up 5 bases; unmatched junction bases: 8. Germline V CDR1 and CDR2: SGHNT, YENEEA. In DNA, the CDR3 is TGTGCCAGCAGCTCGGGACAGGGAGGGTCGGAGACCCAGTACTTC. Its protein is CASSSGQGGSETQYF. The whole variable domain, filled in from reference TRBV11-3 and TRBJ2-5, reads EAGVVQSPRYKIIEKKQPVAFWCNPISGHNTLYWYLQNLGQGPELLIRYENEEAVDDSQLPKDRFSAERLKGVDSTLKIQPAELGDSAVYLCASSSGQGGSETQYFGPGTRLLVL.

V is TRBV10-3 and J is TRBJ1-5; D ambiguous. Trimming removed 2 bases at V and 3 bases at J, with 8 bases between. The CDR3 consists of 14 residues. The germline V gene has CDR1 ENHRY and CDR2 SYGVKD. CDR3 DNA: TGTGCCATCAGTGAGGATATCGACAATCAGCCCCAGCATTTT. Its protein is CAISEDIDNQPQHF.

The chain employs TRBV5-4 and TRBJ2-7, with D unclear. V dropped 4 bases and J dropped 7 bases, with 21 bases sitting between them. This CDR3 is built from 15 residues. Germline V lookup: CDR1 SGHNT, CDR2 YYREEE (reference sequence). The CDR3: CASSQKTHVGLEQYF. CDR3 DNA: TGTGCCAGCAGCCAGAAGACCCATGTAGGTTTGGAGCAGTACTTC.

The chain employs TRBV27 and TRBJ2-5; TRBD1 aligns across 8 bases. CDR1 MNHEY and CDR2 SMNVEV come from the germline V gene (reference sequence). The CDR3 runs to 15 residues. V lost 6 bases to trimming and J lost 9 bases; unmatched junction nucleotides: 15. In DNA form, the CDR3 reads TGTGCCAGCAGCTTTCGAGGCGGACAGGGCAATTCCCAGTACTTC. This codes for CASSFRGGQGNSQYF.

The rearrangement uses TRBV28 and TRBJ2-5; 7 nucleotides line up with TRBD1. J gave up 5 bases and V 5 bases, and 8 bases lay outside the gene matches. The germline V gene has CDR1 MDHEN and CDR2 SYDVKM. The CDR3 is 14 amino acids. The CDR3 DNA sequence: TGTGCCAGCAGTAAGGGACAGTCTGGGGAGACCCAGTACTTC. Protein: CASSKGQSGETQYF.

This clone was recorded once. The chain uses TRBV30 and TRBJ1-1; a weak D match, TRBD1 (5 bases). This CDR3 has 13 amino acids. From germline, CDR1 is GTSNPN and CDR2 SVGIG (reference sequence). V gave up 4 bases and J gave up 0 bases, with 9 bases separating them. The CDR3 sequence: CAWTRQMNTEAFF. As DNA, the CDR3 is TGTGCCTGGACAAGACAGATGAACACTGAAGCTTTCTTT.

J is TRBJ2-2 and V is TRBV2, with D maybe TRBD1 (5 bases). Trimming took 6 bases from V and 1 from J, leaving 9 bases between them. This CDR3 region has 14 residues. The germline gives CDR1 SNHLY, CDR2 FYNNEI. The CDR3 sequence is CASREQGNTGELFF. The CDR3 DNA reads TGTGCCAGCAGGGAGCAGGGGAACACCGGGGAGCTGTTTTTT.

This chain connects TRBV7-9 to TRBJ1-5; D is unresolved. The CDR3 has 14 amino acids. Germline CDR1 and CDR2: SEHNR and FQNEAQ (reference sequence). V lost 1 base to trimming and J lost 3 bases, with 7 bases between them. CDR3 sequence: CASSLGTDNQPQHF. The CDR3 coding sequence is TGTGCCAGCAGCTTAGGTACAGACAATCAGCCCCAGCATTTT.

The chain uses TRBV5-4 and TRBJ2-6; 12 nucleotides line up with TRBD1. CDR3 size: 17 residues. Trimming cost V 5 bases and J 3 bases; bases outside gene matches: 6. CDR1 and CDR2 (germline): SGHNT, YYREEE (reference sequence). The CDR3 is CASRDGTGGFGANVLTF. The CDR3 DNA is TGTGCCAGCAGAGACGGGACAGGGGGCTTTGGGGCCAACGTCCTGACTTTC.

The chain couples TRBV11-2 to TRBJ1-2; 8 bases fit TRBD1. This CDR3 comprises 17 residues. CDR1 and CDR2 from the germline V gene are SGHAT and FQNNGV. Trimming took 0 bases from V and 5 from J; bases not matched to a gene: 11. The CDR3 here is CASSLDFLAGQEYGYTF. DNA for the CDR3: TGTGCCAGCAGCTTAGATTTTTTGGCGGGACAGGAATATGGCTACACCTTC.

The chain recombines TRBV19 with TRBJ2-7; perhaps TRBD1 as D (6 bases). Trimming left V 5 bases short and J 5 bases short, with 16 bases between. Germline V gene data show CDR1 as LNHDA and CDR2 as SQIVND (reference sequence). The CDR3 contains 14 residues. CDR3 nucleotide sequence: TGTGCCAGTAGTGAACAGGGTCGGGTTAACGAGCAGTACTTC. This encodes CASSEQGRVNEQYF.

This clone appeared a single time. The chain uses TRBV21-1 and TRBJ2-7; whether TRBD1, the table's D call, matches the DNA was not checked. TRBV21-1 has pseudogene status. CDR3 length: 16 amino acids. CDR3 sequence: CASSPQHRWSSYEQYF. Written as DNA, the CDR3 is TGTGCCAGCAGCCCCCAACACAGGTGGAGCTCCTACGAGCAGTACTTC.

The chain couples TRBV19 to TRBJ2-7; TRBD1 matches 9 bases. The CDR3 is made up of 14 amino acids. Per germline, CDR1 LNHDA and CDR2 SQIVND (reference sequence). After removal of 6 bases from V and 0 bases from J, the junction contained 3 bases not matched to a gene. CDR3 DNA sequence: TGTGCCAGTAGCTTACAGGGGGCCTCCTACGAGCAGTACTTC. It encodes CASSLQGASYEQYF.

This clone was seen a handful of times. The J gene is TRBJ2-1, the V gene TRBV30; 8 positions match TRBD2. V gave up 3 bases and J gave up 10 bases; unmatched junction bases: 5. Per the germline V gene, CDR1 is GTSNPN and CDR2 is SVGIG (reference sequence). The CDR3 spans 12 residues. The chain's CDR3 is CAWSGRAYEQFF. The CDR3 nucleotides read TGTGCCTGGAGCGGGAGGGCCTACGAGCAGTTCTTC.

This clone has just a few counts. Other DNA sequences of this sample code for an identical CDR3. This sequence joins TRBV27 and TRBJ2-2; 12 bases align to TRBD2. The J segment lost 4 bases and the V segment lost 6 bases, leaving 0 bases of the junction unmatched. Germline V gene sequence: CDR1 MNHEY, CDR2 SMNVEV (reference sequence). The CDR3 extends over 14 amino acids. The CDR3 DNA reads as TGTGCCAGCAGACTAGCGGGAGGCACCGGGGAGCTGTTTTTT. Translated, it gives CASRLAGGTGELFF.

V and J are TRBV18 and TRBJ1-2; D is perhaps TRBD1 (6 bases). CDR3 size: 13 residues. V shed 3 bases and J shed 7 bases, with 12 bases lying between them. The germline V gene encodes CDR1 KGHSH and CDR2 LQKENI. CDR3 DNA: TGTGCCAGCTCACCGACCGGGGGGCTTGGCTACACCTTC. Its translation: CASSPTGGLGYTF.